This TCR beta chain stems from a study of T cells in tumors after PD-1 blockade. Overall study context: During anti-PD-1 treatment, some patients continued daily vismodegib 150 mg.

Tumor biopsies came from the same primary tumor site before and after PD-1 blockade. Broader study findings: Expanded exhausted CD8+ clones after therapy were mostly novel clonotypes. Some novel exhausted tumor clones appeared in pre-treatment blood, suggesting peripheral recruitment.

The method was immunoSEQ multiplex PCR; TCRdb's version includes in-frame clones alone and lacks a portion of them. Here the sample spans fewer than 6,500 clones, approximately 64% being singletons. For this clone: Its target is unknown.

In germline, CDR1 is SNHLY, CDR2 FYNNEI. V gave up 6 bases and J gave up 4 bases, with 12 bases separating them. CDR3 length equals 13 residues. Specimen: tumor tissue, collected before anti-PD-1 treatment. This sequence originates from a human donor with basal cell carcinoma. The V call is TRBV2, the J call TRBJ1-2; a possible D gene is TRBD1 (5 bases). Here the CDR3 reads CASSQEGAYGYTF. Here the CDR3 DNA reads TGTGCCAGCAGCCAGGAAGGGGCCTATGGCTACACCTTC.